This T cell receptor beta chain was obtained from a study of T cell changes during pregnancy in multiple sclerosis (dated by TCRdb to about 2019). Study-level background: The study looked at changes in the T cell repertoire across pregnancy in women with multiple sclerosis.

Receptor libraries were prepared by the immunoSEQ multiplex PCR assay. In its TCRdb copy, this immuneACCESS table keeps in-frame sequences only and misses some clones. Where compared with another copy, unresolved V genes explain less than half of these, and the others have no known cause. This sample holds under 95,000 clones; roughly 95% were observed only once. Around 0.75% of the sample lies in the top ten. On this clone itself: Its antigen is currently not known. No much larger clone is present one base from it, and per-base qualities are unavailable.

In the germline V gene, CDR1 corresponds to SGHRS and CDR2 to YFSETQ. Here V drops 0 bases and J drops 12 bases, and the junction holds 4 bases not matched to any gene. The CDR3 measures 13 amino acids from cysteine to phenylalanine. Only the CDR3 region is kept as DNA, spanning 39 bases read in frame from base 1. This sequence was found in a female donor in good health, enrolled as a control in a pregnancy study. The sample in question was peripheral blood, obtained in the second trimester of pregnancy. The chain was built from TRBV5-1 and TRBJ2-1, and 9 junctional nucleotides match TRBD1. The DNA sequence reads TGCGCCAGCAGCTTGGCCCAGGACAGGGGGCAGTTCTTC. Protein translation: CASSLAQDRGQFF.